These 3 T cell receptor beta chains originate from one sample sequenced in a study of T cell repertoires in cytomegalovirus infection. These receptors lack a known antigen. TCRdb called the reads again in MiXCR, with one record for every CDR3 protein. The data contain around 25,000 distinct CDR3 sequences, about a fifth of them singletons. The material was CD8+ T cells from cultured PBMCs, obtained from culture after CMV antigen stimulation. The receptors were gathered from a human donor in good health (CMV status not recorded). Some clones in this sample may be carry-over from other donors' samples.

DNA of the CDR3: TGTGCCAGCAGTTCCAGCCCGGACGGGGTCTCTGGGCCCCAGCATTTT. Its translation: CASSSSPDGVSGPQHF. The chain recombines TRBV6-5 with TRBJ1-5; the D is unclear. This CDR3 is 16 amino acids long. The V gene's germline CDR1 is MNHEY and CDR2 SVGAGI. The V gene lost 4 bases and the J gene lost 9 bases, with 22 bases spanning the gap.

J is TRBJ2-3 and V is TRBV9, with a tentative D call TRBD2 (5 bases). V was clipped by 0 bases and J by 6 bases, with 14 bases between them. CDR1 is SGDLS, CDR2 YYNGEE, per germline. The CDR3 is 15 amino acids. This CDR3 is CASSVEGLGRDTQYF. CDR3 sequence (DNA): TGTGCCAGCAGCGTAGAAGGACTCGGAAGGGATACGCAGTATTTT.

The chain is built from TRBV13 and TRBJ2-7; 11 bases align to TRBD1. Unmatched junction bases numbered 9, after V lost 5 bases and J lost 6 bases. This CDR3 region has 15 residues. Germline-derived CDR1 and CDR2 are PRHDT and FYEKMQ (reference sequence). Written as DNA, the CDR3 is TGTGCCAGCAGCCTCCGGGACAGGGGGAACGTCGAGCAGTACTTC. This gives the protein CASSLRDRGNVEQYF.